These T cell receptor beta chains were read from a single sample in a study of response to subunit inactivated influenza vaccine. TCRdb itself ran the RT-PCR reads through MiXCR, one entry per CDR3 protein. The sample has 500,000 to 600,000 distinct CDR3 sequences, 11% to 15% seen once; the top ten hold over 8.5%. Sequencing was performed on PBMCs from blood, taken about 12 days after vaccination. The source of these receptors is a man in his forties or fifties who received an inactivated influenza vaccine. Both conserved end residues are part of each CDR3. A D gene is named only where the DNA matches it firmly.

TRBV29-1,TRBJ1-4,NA,CSVEVRGGEKLFF
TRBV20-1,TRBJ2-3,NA,CSASSREKGDTQYF
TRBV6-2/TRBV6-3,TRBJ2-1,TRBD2,CASNDGTSLVF
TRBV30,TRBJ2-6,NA,CAWSKGSSGANVLTF
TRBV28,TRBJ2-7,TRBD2,CASSTSSGSSYEQYF
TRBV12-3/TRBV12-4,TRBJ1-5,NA,CASSFSGIGNQPQHF
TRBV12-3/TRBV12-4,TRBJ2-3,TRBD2,CASSSGVAGRTDTQYF
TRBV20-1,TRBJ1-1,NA,CSAHSPFPNMNTEAFF
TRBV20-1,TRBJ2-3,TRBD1,CSASSRETGIQGTQYF
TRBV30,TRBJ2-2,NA,CARRVGAGELFF
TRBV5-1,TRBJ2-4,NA,CASSQGQRENIQYF
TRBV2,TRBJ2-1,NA,CASSERAGRNNEQFF
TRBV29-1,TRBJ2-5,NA,CSVDWGDTQYF
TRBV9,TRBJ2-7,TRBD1,CASSVDGQGYEQYF
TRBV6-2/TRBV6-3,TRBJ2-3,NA,CASRGRERARGSDTQYF
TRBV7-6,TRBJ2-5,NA,CASSRYSREQETQYF
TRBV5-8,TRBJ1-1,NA,CASSWGRLNTEAFF
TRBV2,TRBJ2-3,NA,CASSDGVSTDTQYF
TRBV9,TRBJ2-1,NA,CASSVGGRYNEQFF
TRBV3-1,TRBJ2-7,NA,CASSQEAQAIYKQYF
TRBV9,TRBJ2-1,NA,CASSSPSHNEQFF